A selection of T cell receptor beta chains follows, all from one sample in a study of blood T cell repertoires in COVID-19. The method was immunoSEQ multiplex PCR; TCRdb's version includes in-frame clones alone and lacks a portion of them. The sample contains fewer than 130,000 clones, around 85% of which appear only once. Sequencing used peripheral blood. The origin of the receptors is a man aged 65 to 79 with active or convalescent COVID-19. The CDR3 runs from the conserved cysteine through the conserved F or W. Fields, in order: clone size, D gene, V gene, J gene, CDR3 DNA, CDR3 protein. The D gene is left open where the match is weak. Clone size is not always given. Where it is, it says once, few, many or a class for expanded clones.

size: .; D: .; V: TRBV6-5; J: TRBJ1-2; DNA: TGTGCCAGCAGTTACTCGCAGGGGTACTATGGCTACACCTTC; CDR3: CASSYSQGYYGYTF
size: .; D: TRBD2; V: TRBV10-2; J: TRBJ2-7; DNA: TGCGCCAGCAGACTAGCGGGAGTATACGAGCAGTACTTC; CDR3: CASRLAGVYEQYF
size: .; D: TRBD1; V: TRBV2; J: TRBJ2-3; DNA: TGTGCCAGCAGTAGCGTTAGGGACAGAGCTACTAGCACAGATACGCAGTATTTT; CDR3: CASSSVRDRATSTDTQYF
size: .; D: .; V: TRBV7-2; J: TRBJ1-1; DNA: TGTGCCAGCAGCTTACAAGACAGTTACCGCACTGAAGCTTTCTTT; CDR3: CASSLQDSYRTEAFF
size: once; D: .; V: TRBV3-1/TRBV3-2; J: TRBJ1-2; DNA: TGTGCCAGCAGCCAAATACAGGGACGCAATGGCTACACCTTC; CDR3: CASSQIQGRNGYTF
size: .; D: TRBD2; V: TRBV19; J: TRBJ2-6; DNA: TGTGCCAGTAGTCGGACTAGCGGGTCTGGGGCCAACGTCCTGACTTTC; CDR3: CASSRTSGSGANVLTF
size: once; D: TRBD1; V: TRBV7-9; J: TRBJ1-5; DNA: TGTGCCAGCAGCTTCGAGACAGGGGTAAAGCCCCAGCATTTT; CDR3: CASSFETGVKPQHF
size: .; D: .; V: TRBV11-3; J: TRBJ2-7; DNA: TGTGCCAGCAGCTTAGTCAGCAGGGCAATACCCTACGAGCAGTACTTC; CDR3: CASSLVSRAIPYEQYF
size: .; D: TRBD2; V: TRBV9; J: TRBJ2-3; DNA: TGTGCCAGCAGCGTTACTAGCGGGGGGGCCCAGGCGCAGTATTTT; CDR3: CASSVTSGGAQAQYF
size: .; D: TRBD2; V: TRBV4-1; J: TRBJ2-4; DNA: TGCGCCAGCAGCCCTGTGACGGGGAGGGAAAACATTCAGTACTTC; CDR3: CASSPVTGRENIQYF
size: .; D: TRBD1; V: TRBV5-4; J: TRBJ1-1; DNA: TGTGCCAGCAGCTTGGCCAACAGGGGCAGCCCTGAAGCTTTCTTT; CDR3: CASSLANRGSPEAFF
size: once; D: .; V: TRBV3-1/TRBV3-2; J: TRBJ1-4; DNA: TGTGCCAGCAGCCAAGCTGGGGCGGATGAAAAACTGTTTTTT; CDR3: CASSQAGADEKLFF
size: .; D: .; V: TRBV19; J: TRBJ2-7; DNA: TGTGCCAGTAGTATCACAGGGACCCCGCCCGGCCAGCAGTACTTC; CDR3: CASSITGTPPGQQYF
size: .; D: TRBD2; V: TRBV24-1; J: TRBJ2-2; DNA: TGTGCCACCAGTGATTGGGCTAGCGGGAGGGCACGTACCGGGGAGCTGTTTTTT; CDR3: CATSDWASGRARTGELFF
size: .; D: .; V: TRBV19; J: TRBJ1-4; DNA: TGTGCCAGTAAACAGGGCAGCTTCACTTCAACTAATGAAAAACTGTTTTTT; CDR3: CASKQGSFTSTNEKLFF